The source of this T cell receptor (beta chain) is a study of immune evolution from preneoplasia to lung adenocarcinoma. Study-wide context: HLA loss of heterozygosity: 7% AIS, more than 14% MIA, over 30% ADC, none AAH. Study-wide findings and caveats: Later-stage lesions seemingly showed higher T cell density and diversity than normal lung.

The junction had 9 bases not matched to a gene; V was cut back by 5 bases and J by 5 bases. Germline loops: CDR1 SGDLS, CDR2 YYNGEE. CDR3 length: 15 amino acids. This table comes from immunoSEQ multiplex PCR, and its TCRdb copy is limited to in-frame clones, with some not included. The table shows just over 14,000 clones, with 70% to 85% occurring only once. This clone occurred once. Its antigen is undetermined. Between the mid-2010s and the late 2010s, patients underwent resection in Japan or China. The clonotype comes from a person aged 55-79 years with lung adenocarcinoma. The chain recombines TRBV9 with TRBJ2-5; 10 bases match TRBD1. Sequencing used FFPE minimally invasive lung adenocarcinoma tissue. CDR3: CASSSGTGAVETQYF. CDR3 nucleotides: TGTGCCAGCAGTTCCGGGACAGGGGCGGTGGAGACCCAGTACTTC. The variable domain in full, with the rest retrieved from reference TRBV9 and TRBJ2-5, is DSGVTQTPKHLITATGQRVTLRCSPRSGDLSVYWYQQSLDQGLQFLIQYYNGEERAKGNILERFSAQQFPDLHSELNLSSLELGDSALYFCASSSGTGAVETQYFGPGTRLLVL.